This is a list of T cell receptor beta chains from one sample in a study of T cell clonotyping in hematopoietic cell transplantation. Produced via immunoSEQ multiplex PCR; TCRdb's table is partial and in-frame only. The top ten clones hold 0.7% to 0.95% of a sample with approximately 10,000 clones, 80% to 95% of them seen once. Material: peripheral blood mononuclear cells. The origin of the receptors is a woman between 50 and 59 years old in good health. Some clones in this sample may be carry-over from other donors' samples. Both conserved end residues are part of each CDR3. A D gene is named only where the DNA matches it firmly. Where a row states a size, it is once, few, many or the class of an expanded clone; other rows omit it.

V gene: TRBV5-8; clone size: .; J gene: TRBJ2-1; D gene: TRBD2; CDR3 DNA: TGTGCCAGCAGCCCCGTGACTAGCGGGGGGGCAGATGAGCAGTTCTTC; CDR3 protein: CASSPVTSGGADEQFF
V gene: TRBV6-6; clone size: .; J gene: TRBJ2-5; D gene: .; CDR3 DNA: TGTGCCAGCAGTTACCCCATCCGGGAGCTGAGGACCCAGTACTTC; CDR3 protein: CASSYPIRELRTQYF
V gene: TRBV4-3; clone size: few; J gene: TRBJ1-1; D gene: .; CDR3 DNA: TGCGCCAGCAGCCAAGAAAATCAGGGTAGCACTGAAGCTTTCTTT; CDR3 protein: CASSQENQGSTEAFF
V gene: TRBV27; clone size: .; J gene: TRBJ1-4; D gene: TRBD1; CDR3 DNA: TGTGCCAGCAGGCTGGGGACAGGGGGTTCGGGCGATGAAAAACTGTTTTTT; CDR3 protein: CASRLGTGGSGDEKLFF
V gene: TRBV4-2; clone size: .; J gene: TRBJ2-2; D gene: .; CDR3 DNA: TGTGCCAGCAGCCAAGAGTCCTCATCCGGGGAGCTGTTTTTT; CDR3 protein: CASSQESSSGELFF
V gene: TRBV7-3; clone size: .; J gene: TRBJ1-1; D gene: TRBD1; CDR3 DNA: TGTGCCAGCAGCACCGGGACAGGGTCTGAAGCTTTCTTT; CDR3 protein: CASSTGTGSEAFF
V gene: TRBV27; clone size: once; J gene: TRBJ1-1; D gene: .; CDR3 DNA: TGTGCCAGCAGTACGTCCGAAGTTAGCACTGAAGCTTTCTTT; CDR3 protein: CASSTSEVSTEAFF
V gene: TRBV5-1; clone size: .; J gene: TRBJ1-3; D gene: TRBD1; CDR3 DNA: TGCGCCAGCAGCAGGACAGGGGGCGCCGGGGGAAACACCATATATTTT; CDR3 protein: CASSRTGGAGGNTIYF
V gene: TRBV30; clone size: .; J gene: TRBJ1-5; D gene: TRBD1; CDR3 DNA: TGTGCCTGGAGTGACGACAGGGCCGGAGGGCAGCCCCAGCATTTT; CDR3 protein: CAWSDDRAGGQPQHF
V gene: TRBV5-6; clone size: .; J gene: TRBJ2-7; D gene: .; CDR3 DNA: TGTGCCAGCAGCGGAGCAGGGACCTTGGACGAGCAGTACTTC; CDR3 protein: CASSGAGTLDEQYF
V gene: TRBV5-1; clone size: .; J gene: TRBJ1-2; D gene: .; CDR3 DNA: TGCGCCAGCAGCTTGGGCCAGGGACTTTTGGATGGCTACACCTTC; CDR3 protein: CASSLGQGLLDGYTF
V gene: TRBV5-6; clone size: .; J gene: TRBJ1-2; D gene: TRBD1; CDR3 DNA: TGTGCCAGCAGGAACGGAAAATGGGGACAGGGCATATATGGCTACACCTTC; CDR3 protein: CASRNGKWGQGIYGYTF
V gene: TRBV25-1; clone size: .; J gene: TRBJ2-1; D gene: TRBD2; CDR3 DNA: TGTGCCAGCAGTGAAGCACTAGCGGGGGACAATGAGCAGTTCTTC; CDR3 protein: CASSEALAGDNEQFF
V gene: TRBV5-5; clone size: .; J gene: TRBJ2-3; D gene: TRBD1; CDR3 DNA: TGTGCCAGCAGCCAGACAGGGGGGCCCACAGATACGCAGTATTTT; CDR3 protein: CASSQTGGPTDTQYF
V gene: TRBV14; clone size: .; J gene: TRBJ1-1; D gene: .; CDR3 DNA: TGTGCCAGCAGCCAAGGAGCCCGGAACACTGAAGCTTTCTTT; CDR3 protein: CASSQGARNTEAFF
V gene: TRBV11-1; clone size: once; J gene: TRBJ1-3; D gene: .; CDR3 DNA: TGTGCCAGCAGCTTAAACCCAGGGACTGGAAACACCATATATTTT; CDR3 protein: CASSLNPGTGNTIYF
V gene: TRBV10-3; clone size: .; J gene: TRBJ2-7; D gene: .; CDR3 DNA: TGTGCCATCAGTGAGGCCTCCGGATCCTACGAGCAGTACTTC; CDR3 protein: CAISEASGSYEQYF
V gene: TRBV11-3; clone size: .; J gene: TRBJ2-1; D gene: .; CDR3 DNA: TGTGCCAGCAGCCCGGACGGACCCAATGAGCAGTTCTTC; CDR3 protein: CASSPDGPNEQFF
V gene: TRBV15; clone size: .; J gene: TRBJ1-5; D gene: .; CDR3 DNA: TGTGCCACCAGCAGAGGACCAGGTAGCAATCAGCCCCAGCATTTT; CDR3 protein: CATSRGPGSNQPQHF
V gene: TRBV18; clone size: .; J gene: TRBJ2-5; D gene: .; CDR3 DNA: TGTGCCAGCTCACCATACCGGGACGAAGAGACCCAGTACTTC; CDR3 protein: CASSPYRDEETQYF
V gene: TRBV10-3; clone size: .; J gene: TRBJ2-1; D gene: TRBD2; CDR3 DNA: TGTGCCATCAACGGACTAGCGGGGAACAATGAGCAGTTCTTC; CDR3 protein: CAINGLAGNNEQFF
V gene: TRBV6-6; clone size: .; J gene: TRBJ2-3; D gene: .; CDR3 DNA: TGTGCCAGCAGCTACCGGGACTGGAGCACAGATACGCAGTATTTT; CDR3 protein: CASSYRDWSTDTQYF
V gene: TRBV11-2; clone size: .; J gene: TRBJ1-1; D gene: .; CDR3 DNA: TGTGCCGGCTTGTGGTTTGGGGGGCGTAAGACTGAAGCTTTCTTT; CDR3 protein: CAGLWFGGRKTEAFF
V gene: TRBV11-1; clone size: .; J gene: TRBJ1-1; D gene: TRBD1; CDR3 DNA: TGTGCCAGCAGCTTCAGGGGGAATCCTGAAGCTTTCTTT; CDR3 protein: CASSFRGNPEAFF
V gene: TRBV7-3; clone size: .; J gene: TRBJ1-1; D gene: TRBD1; CDR3 DNA: TGTGCCAGCAGCTTAGGGTCCAGGGGGCGGGGTACTGAAGCTTTCTTT; CDR3 protein: CASSLGSRGRGTEAFF
V gene: TRBV7-3; clone size: .; J gene: TRBJ2-7; D gene: .; CDR3 DNA: TGTGCCAGCAGCTTAGCCGGACCCGGCGAGCAGTACTTC; CDR3 protein: CASSLAGPGEQYF
V gene: TRBV7-6; clone size: .; J gene: TRBJ2-7; D gene: TRBD1; CDR3 DNA: TGTGCCAGCAGCTTAAGTGGGACAGGGCCCTACGAGCAGTACTTC; CDR3 protein: CASSLSGTGPYEQYF
V gene: TRBV11-2; clone size: .; J gene: TRBJ2-7; D gene: .; CDR3 DNA: TGTGCCAGCAGCCGCCAGTCCGCCCGGGTAGAGCAGTACTTC; CDR3 protein: CASSRQSARVEQYF
V gene: TRBV27; clone size: .; J gene: TRBJ2-2; D gene: .; CDR3 DNA: TGTGCCAGCAGTTTATCGTTAAGGGGGGGGACCGGGGAGCTGTTTTTT; CDR3 protein: CASSLSLRGGTGELFF
V gene: TRBV6-1; clone size: .; J gene: TRBJ1-4; D gene: .; CDR3 DNA: TGTGCCAGCAAAGAGGGCTTTCATGAAGAACTGTTTTTT; CDR3 protein: CASKEGFHEELFF
V gene: TRBV20-1; clone size: .; J gene: TRBJ2-3; D gene: .; CDR3 DNA: TGCAGCGTACGAGTTCAAGATACGCAGTATTTT; CDR3 protein: CSVRVQDTQYF
V gene: TRBV14; clone size: .; J gene: TRBJ2-7; D gene: .; CDR3 DNA: TGTGCCAGCAGCCAAGATCGGGCAGGGAGAGGTCCCGAGCAGTACTTC; CDR3 protein: CASSQDRAGRGPEQYF
V gene: TRBV30; clone size: once; J gene: TRBJ2-5; D gene: .; CDR3 DNA: TGTGCCTGGAGTCCCAAGGGGGGGACCCAGTACTTC; CDR3 protein: CAWSPKGGTQYF
V gene: TRBV5-1; clone size: .; J gene: TRBJ1-2; D gene: .; CDR3 DNA: TGCGCCAGCAGCCGAGAGGGACAAAACTATGGCTACACCTTC; CDR3 protein: CASSREGQNYGYTF
V gene: TRBV7-2; clone size: .; J gene: TRBJ2-7; D gene: .; CDR3 DNA: TGTGCCAGCAGCCCATCGGACCCCCCCTACGAGCAGTACTTC; CDR3 protein: CASSPSDPPYEQYF
V gene: TRBV7-8; clone size: .; J gene: TRBJ2-7; D gene: .; CDR3 DNA: TGTGCCAGCAGCTCACAGATAACCTACGAGCAGTACTTC; CDR3 protein: CASSSQITYEQYF
V gene: TRBV28; clone size: .; J gene: TRBJ2-1; D gene: TRBD2; CDR3 DNA: TGTGCCAGCAGTCCGATTTTTGGGGGGGGCTACAATGAGCAGTTCTTC; CDR3 protein: CASSPIFGGGYNEQFF
V gene: TRBV6-5; clone size: .; J gene: TRBJ1-3; D gene: .; CDR3 DNA: TGTGCCAGCAGTTTAAACTCTCCTGGAAACACCATATATTTT; CDR3 protein: CASSLNSPGNTIYF
V gene: TRBV2; clone size: .; J gene: TRBJ2-1; D gene: .; CDR3 DNA: TGTGCCAGCACCGGGGGAGTAGCGGAGGGTGAGCAGTTCTTC; CDR3 protein: CASTGGVAEGEQFF
V gene: TRBV30; clone size: once; J gene: TRBJ1-1; D gene: .; CDR3 DNA: TGTGCCTGGAACATTCTCAAGAGGAACACTGAAGCTTTCTTT; CDR3 protein: CAWNILKRNTEAFF
V gene: TRBV11-2; clone size: .; J gene: TRBJ2-7; D gene: .; CDR3 DNA: TGTGCCAGCAGCCCAACTCCATTCGGACAGTATTACGAGCAGTACTTC; CDR3 protein: CASSPTPFGQYYEQYF
V gene: TRBV4-2; clone size: .; J gene: TRBJ1-5; D gene: .; CDR3 DNA: TGTGCCAGCAGCCAATCGGTGACCGCGGCGGGGCAGCCCCAGCATTTT; CDR3 protein: CASSQSVTAAGQPQHF
V gene: TRBV4-3; clone size: once; J gene: TRBJ1-2; D gene: .; CDR3 DNA: TGCGCCAGCAGCCAAGAAGAGGGGAACTTCTATGGCTACACCTTC; CDR3 protein: CASSQEEGNFYGYTF
V gene: TRBV5-1; clone size: .; J gene: TRBJ2-7; D gene: .; CDR3 DNA: TGCGCCAGCAGGGACATCTACGAGCAGTACTTC; CDR3 protein: CASRDIYEQYF
V gene: TRBV28; clone size: .; J gene: TRBJ1-3; D gene: .; CDR3 DNA: TGTGCCAGCAGCCCCCCAGGAATAAACACCATATATTTT; CDR3 protein: CASSPPGINTIYF
V gene: TRBV2; clone size: .; J gene: TRBJ1-5; D gene: .; CDR3 DNA: TGTGCCAGCAGTTCCAGTTTTAGCAATCAGCCCCAGCATTTT; CDR3 protein: CASSSSFSNQPQHF
V gene: TRBV5-1; clone size: few; J gene: TRBJ2-7; D gene: TRBD1; CDR3 DNA: TGCGCCAGCAGCGGAGGGGACAGGGCCTCCTACGAGCAGTACTTC; CDR3 protein: CASSGGDRASYEQYF
V gene: TRBV2; clone size: once; J gene: TRBJ1-1; D gene: TRBD1; CDR3 DNA: TGTGCCACTCAACAGGGGGGGAACACTGAAGCTTTCTTT; CDR3 protein: CATQQGGNTEAFF
V gene: TRBV30; clone size: once; J gene: TRBJ1-3; D gene: .; CDR3 DNA: TGTGCCTGGAGTTTTCGATCAACTGGAAACACCATATATTTT; CDR3 protein: CAWSFRSTGNTIYF
V gene: TRBV25-1; clone size: .; J gene: TRBJ1-1; D gene: .; CDR3 DNA: TGTGCCTTTCGGGGGGTAGGGGTTGACACTGAAGCTTTCTTT; CDR3 protein: CAFRGVGVDTEAFF